Shown below are 8 T cell receptor beta chains from a single sample sequenced in a study of T cell repertoires in cytomegalovirus infection. MiXCR, run by TCRdb on the reads, gives a single entry per CDR3 protein. The data show around 180,000 distinct CDR3 sequences, 28% seen once. Sequencing was done on a sample of PBMCs. These TCRs come from a human donor in good health (CMV status not recorded). Some clones in this sample may be carry-over from other donors' samples.

This chain joins TRBV11-2 and TRBJ2-1; D possibly uses TRBD1 or TRBD2 (6 bases each). The V gene lost 0 bases and the J gene lost 3 bases, with 15 bases spanning the gap. Germline V gives CDR1 SGHAT, CDR2 FQNNGV. CDR3 size: 17 residues. This CDR3 is CASSLDIWRGVYNEQFF. Written as DNA, the CDR3 is TGTGCCAGCAGCTTAGATATCTGGAGGGGGGTCTACAATGAGCAGTTCTTC.

This clonotype was recorded at least ten times. The chain combines TRBV7-6 with TRBJ2-3; TRBD1 matches 8 bases. Germline assignment: CDR1 SGHVS and CDR2 FNYEAQ. This CDR3 is 15 amino acids long. V dropped 3 bases and J dropped 6; count of bases not matched to a gene: 8. This CDR3 reads CASSLALGTGDTQYF. The CDR3 region has the DNA TGTGCCAGCAGCTTGGCCCTCGGGACAGGCGATACGCAGTATTTT.

The chain uses TRBV12-3 or TRBV12-4 and TRBJ2-1; D is perhaps TRBD2 (7 bases). This CDR3 contains 16 residues. Trimming left V 1 base short and J 2 bases short, with 12 bases between. Here the CDR3 DNA reads TGTGCCAGCAGTTTAGGGGGGGGCCGTGCCTACAATGAGCAGTTCTTC. It translates to CASSLGGGRAYNEQFF.

V is TRBV7-8 and J is TRBJ2-7, with D possibly being TRBD2 (6 bases). From germline, CDR1 is SGHVS and CDR2 FQNEAQ. This CDR3 comprises 17 residues. V lost 2 bases and J 1 base, leaving 18 bases between the germline ends. The CDR3 reads CASSLNSAGQVSYEQYF. The CDR3 nucleotides read TGTGCCAGCAGCTTAAATTCAGCGGGCCAGGTTTCCTACGAGCAGTACTTC.

This clonotype was detected only a few times. The chain uses TRBV7-3 and TRBJ1-1; no definite D call. CDR3 length equals 13 residues. Trimming left V 9 bases short and J 1 base short, with 12 bases between. The germline V gene has CDR1 SGHTA and CDR2 FQGTGA. CDR3 DNA sequence: TGTGCCAGTAGACGGGTTGGGAACACTGAAGCTTTCTTT. This encodes CASRRVGNTEAFF.

The rearrangement links TRBV9 to TRBJ2-3; 11 bases are shared with TRBD2. Germline values: CDR1 SGDLS, CDR2 YYNGEE. CDR3 length: 16 amino acids. V shed 5 bases and J 2 bases; nucleotides not matched to a gene: 7. For the CDR3, the DNA is TGTGCCAGCAGTTTCTTGGGACTAGCGGACACAGATACGCAGTATTTT. Protein sequence: CASSFLGLADTDTQYF.

This clonotype was observed a few times. This chain links TRBV2 with TRBJ1-4; D gene ambiguous. Germline V CDR1 and CDR2: SNHLY, FYNNEI. Trimming removed 7 bases from V and 5 bases from J, with 8 bases in between. This CDR3 contains 12 residues. The CDR3 nucleotides are TGTGCCAGCAACCGCGGGAATGAAAAACTGTTTTTT. Translating it yields CASNRGNEKLFF.

This clonotype was seen repeatedly, ten times or more. The chain joins TRBV5-1 to TRBJ2-3; D possibly corresponds to TRBD1 (6 bases). TRBJ2-5 matches the DNA end more closely, so the J call is doubtful. Germline lookup yields CDR1 SGHRS and CDR2 YFSETQ. This CDR3 region has 13 residues. CDR3 sequence: CASSLARGDTQYF. The CDR3 DNA is TGCGCCAGCAGCCTGGCCAGGGGAGACACCCAGTACTTC.